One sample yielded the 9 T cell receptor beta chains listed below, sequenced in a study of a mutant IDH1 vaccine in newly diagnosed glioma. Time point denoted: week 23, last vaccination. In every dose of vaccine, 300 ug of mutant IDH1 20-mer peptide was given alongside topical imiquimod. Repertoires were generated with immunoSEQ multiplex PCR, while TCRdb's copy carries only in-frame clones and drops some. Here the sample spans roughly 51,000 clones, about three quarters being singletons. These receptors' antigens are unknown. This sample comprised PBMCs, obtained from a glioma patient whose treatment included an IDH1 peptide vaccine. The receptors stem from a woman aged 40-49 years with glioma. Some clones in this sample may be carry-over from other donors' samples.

DNA for the CDR3: TGTGCCTCCCGGGGGCTCGGCACTGAAGCTTTCTTT. Translating it yields CASRGLGTEAFF. The chain combines TRBV6-4 with TRBJ1-1, with D perhaps TRBD1 (6 bases). The CDR3 is 12 residues long. V shed 11 bases and J shed 4 bases, with 14 bases lying between them. Germline V CDR1 and CDR2: MRHNA, SNTAGT.

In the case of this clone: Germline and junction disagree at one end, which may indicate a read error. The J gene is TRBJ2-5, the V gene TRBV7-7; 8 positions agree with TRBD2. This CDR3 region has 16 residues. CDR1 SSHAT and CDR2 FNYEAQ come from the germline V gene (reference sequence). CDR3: CASSVIRGGEKETQYF. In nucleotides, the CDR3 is TGTGCTAGCAGCGTAATACGGGGGGGCGAGAAAGAGACCCAGTACTTC.

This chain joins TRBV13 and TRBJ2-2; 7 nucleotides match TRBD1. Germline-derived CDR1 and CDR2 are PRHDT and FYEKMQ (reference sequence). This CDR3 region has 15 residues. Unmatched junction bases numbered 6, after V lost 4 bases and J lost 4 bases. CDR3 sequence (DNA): TGTGCCAGCAGCTCGACAGGGTTAGGCACCGGGGAGCTGTTTTTT. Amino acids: CASSSTGLGTGELFF.

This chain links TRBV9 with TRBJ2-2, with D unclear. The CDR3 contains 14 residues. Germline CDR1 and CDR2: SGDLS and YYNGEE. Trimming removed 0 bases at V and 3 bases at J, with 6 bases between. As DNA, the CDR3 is TGTGCCAGCAGCGTAGTTCCCGACACCGGGGAGCTGTTTTTT. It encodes CASSVVPDTGELFF.

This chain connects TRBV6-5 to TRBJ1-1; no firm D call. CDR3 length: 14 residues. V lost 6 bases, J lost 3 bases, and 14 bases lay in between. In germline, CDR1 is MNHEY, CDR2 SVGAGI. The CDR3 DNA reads TGTGCCAGCAGCCACACCCCCGGGGACACTGAAGCTTTCTTT. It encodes CASSHTPGDTEAFF.

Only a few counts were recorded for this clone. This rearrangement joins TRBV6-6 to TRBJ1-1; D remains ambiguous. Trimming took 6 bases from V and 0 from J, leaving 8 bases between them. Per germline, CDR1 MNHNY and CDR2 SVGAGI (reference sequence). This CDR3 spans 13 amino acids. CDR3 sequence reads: CASRPIMNTEAFF. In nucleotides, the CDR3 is TGTGCCAGCAGGCCCATTATGAACACTGAAGCTTTCTTT.

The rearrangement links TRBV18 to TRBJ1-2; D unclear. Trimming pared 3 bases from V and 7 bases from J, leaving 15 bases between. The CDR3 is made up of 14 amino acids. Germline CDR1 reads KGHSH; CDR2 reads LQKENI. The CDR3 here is CASSPQEEWGGYTF. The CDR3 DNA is TGTGCCAGCTCACCCCAAGAGGAGTGGGGTGGCTACACCTTC.

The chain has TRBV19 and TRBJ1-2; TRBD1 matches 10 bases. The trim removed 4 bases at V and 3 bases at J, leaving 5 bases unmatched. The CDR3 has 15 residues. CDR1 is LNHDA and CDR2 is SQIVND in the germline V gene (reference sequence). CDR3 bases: TGTGCCAGTAGTAGATTCGGACAGGGGGACTATGGCTACACCTTC. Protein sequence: CASSRFGQGDYGYTF. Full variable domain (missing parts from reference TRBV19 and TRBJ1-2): DGGITQSPKYLFRKEGQNVTLSCEQNLNHDAMYWYRQDPGQGLRLIYYSQIVNDFQKGDIAEGYSVSREKKESFPLTVTSAQKNPTAFYLCASSRFGQGDYGYTFGSGTRLTVV.

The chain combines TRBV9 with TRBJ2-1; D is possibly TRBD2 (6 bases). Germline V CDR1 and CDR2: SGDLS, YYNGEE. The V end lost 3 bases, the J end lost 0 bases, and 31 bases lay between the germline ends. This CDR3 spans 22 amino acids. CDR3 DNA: TGTGCCAGCAGCGAGCCCCTAGACAGTCCCCTAGCCAACGGGAGCTCCTACAATGAGCAGTTCTTC. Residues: CASSEPLDSPLANGSSYNEQFF.